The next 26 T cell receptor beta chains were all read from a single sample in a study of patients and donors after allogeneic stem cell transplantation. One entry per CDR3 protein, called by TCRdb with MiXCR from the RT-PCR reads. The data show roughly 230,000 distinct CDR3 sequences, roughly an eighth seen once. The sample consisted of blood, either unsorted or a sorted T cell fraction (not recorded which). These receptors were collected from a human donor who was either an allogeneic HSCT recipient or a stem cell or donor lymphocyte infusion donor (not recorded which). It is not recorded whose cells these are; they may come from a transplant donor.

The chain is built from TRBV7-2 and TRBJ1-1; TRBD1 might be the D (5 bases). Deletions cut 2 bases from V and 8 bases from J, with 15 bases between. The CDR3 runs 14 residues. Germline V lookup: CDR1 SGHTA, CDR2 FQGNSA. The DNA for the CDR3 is TGTGCCAGCAGCTTAAGACGGCCAGGGTTGGAAGCTTTCTTT. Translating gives CASSLRRPGLEAFF.

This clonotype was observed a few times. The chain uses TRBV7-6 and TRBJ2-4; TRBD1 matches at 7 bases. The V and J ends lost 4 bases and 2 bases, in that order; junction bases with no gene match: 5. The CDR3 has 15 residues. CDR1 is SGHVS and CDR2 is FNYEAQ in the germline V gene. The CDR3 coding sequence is TGTGCCAGCAGCTCTGGCAGGGGGACCAAAAACATTCAGTACTTC. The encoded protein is CASSSGRGTKNIQYF.

CDR3 region: CASSLFQDDQPQHF. CDR3 bases: TGTGCCAGCAGCTTATTCCAGGATGATCAGCCCCAGCATTTT. This chain connects TRBV7-2 to TRBJ1-5; D is ambiguous. Germline-derived CDR1 and CDR2 are SGHTA and FQGNSA. Between the trimmed V and J ends, which lost 2 bases and 5 bases, there was a span of 10 bases. The CDR3 length is 14 residues.

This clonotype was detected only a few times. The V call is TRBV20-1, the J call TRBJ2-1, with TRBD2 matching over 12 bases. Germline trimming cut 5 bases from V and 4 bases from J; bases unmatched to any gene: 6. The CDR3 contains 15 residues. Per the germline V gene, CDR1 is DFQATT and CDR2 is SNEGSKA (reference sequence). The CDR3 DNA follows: TGCAGTGCTCCGCTAGCGGGGGGGGAATACAATGAGCAGTTCTTC. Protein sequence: CSAPLAGGEYNEQFF.

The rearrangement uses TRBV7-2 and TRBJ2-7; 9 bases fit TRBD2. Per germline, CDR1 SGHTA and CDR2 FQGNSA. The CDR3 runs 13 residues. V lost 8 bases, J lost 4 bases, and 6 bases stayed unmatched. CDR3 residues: CASAAGGLYEQYF. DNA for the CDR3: TGTGCCAGCGCAGCGGGGGGTTTATACGAGCAGTACTTC.

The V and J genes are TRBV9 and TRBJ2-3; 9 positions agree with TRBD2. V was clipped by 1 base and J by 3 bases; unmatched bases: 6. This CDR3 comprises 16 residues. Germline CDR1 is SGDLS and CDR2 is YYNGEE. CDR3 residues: CASSVRVAGETDTQYF. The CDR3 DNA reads TGTGCCAGCAGCGTAAGGGTAGCGGGGGAAACAGATACGCAGTATTTT.

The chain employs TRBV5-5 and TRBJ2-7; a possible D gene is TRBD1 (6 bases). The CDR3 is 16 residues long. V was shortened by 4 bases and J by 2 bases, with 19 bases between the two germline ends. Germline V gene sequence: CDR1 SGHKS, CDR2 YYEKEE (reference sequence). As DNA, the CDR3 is TGTGCCAGCAGCCCGATGAGTGGGACAAGACCCTACGAGCAGTACTTC. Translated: CASSPMSGTRPYEQYF.

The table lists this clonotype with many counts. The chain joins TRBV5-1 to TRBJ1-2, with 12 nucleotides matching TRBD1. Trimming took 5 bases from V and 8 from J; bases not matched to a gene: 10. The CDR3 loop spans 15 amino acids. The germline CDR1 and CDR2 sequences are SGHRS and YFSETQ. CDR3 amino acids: CASSAAGQGAWGYTF. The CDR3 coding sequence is TGCGCCAGCAGTGCCGCGGGACAGGGGGCCTGGGGCTACACCTTC.

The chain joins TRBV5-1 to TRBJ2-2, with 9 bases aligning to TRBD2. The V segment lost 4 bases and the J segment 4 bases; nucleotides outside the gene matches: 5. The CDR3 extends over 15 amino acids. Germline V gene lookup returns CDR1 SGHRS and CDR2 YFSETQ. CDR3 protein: CASSLAGGSTGELFF. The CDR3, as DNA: TGCGCCAGCAGCCTGGCGGGGGGGAGCACCGGGGAGCTGTTTTTT.

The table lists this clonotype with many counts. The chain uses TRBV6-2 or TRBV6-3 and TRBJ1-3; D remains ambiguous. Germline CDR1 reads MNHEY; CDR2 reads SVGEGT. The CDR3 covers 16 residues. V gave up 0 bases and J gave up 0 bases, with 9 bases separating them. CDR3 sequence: CASSYSSPGSGNTIYF. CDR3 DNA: TGTGCCAGCAGTTACTCATCGCCAGGCTCTGGAAACACCATATATTTT.

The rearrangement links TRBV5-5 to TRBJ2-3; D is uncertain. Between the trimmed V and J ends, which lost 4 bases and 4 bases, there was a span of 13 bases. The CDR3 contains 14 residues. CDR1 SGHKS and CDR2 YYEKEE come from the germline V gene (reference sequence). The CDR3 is CASSRPQAPDTQYF. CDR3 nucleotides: TGTGCCAGCAGCCGACCGCAGGCCCCAGATACGCAGTATTTT.

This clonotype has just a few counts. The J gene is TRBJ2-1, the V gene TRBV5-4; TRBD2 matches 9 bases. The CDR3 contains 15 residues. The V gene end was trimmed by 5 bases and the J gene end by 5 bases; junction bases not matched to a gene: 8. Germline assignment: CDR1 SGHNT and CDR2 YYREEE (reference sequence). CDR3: CASRRAGGTDNEQFF. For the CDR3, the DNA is TGTGCCAGCAGGAGGGCGGGGGGGACTGACAATGAGCAGTTCTTC.

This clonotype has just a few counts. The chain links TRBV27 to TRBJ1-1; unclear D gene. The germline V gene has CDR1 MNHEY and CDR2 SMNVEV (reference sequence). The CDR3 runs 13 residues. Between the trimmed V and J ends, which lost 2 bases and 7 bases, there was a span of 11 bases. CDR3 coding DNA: TGTGCCAGCAGTTTACGAGGTTATGGTGAAGCTTTCTTT. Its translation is CASSLRGYGEAFF.

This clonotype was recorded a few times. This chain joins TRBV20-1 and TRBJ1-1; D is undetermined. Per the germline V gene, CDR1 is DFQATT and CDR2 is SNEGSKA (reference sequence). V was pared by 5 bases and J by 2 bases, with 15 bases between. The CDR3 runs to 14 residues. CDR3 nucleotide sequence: TGCAGTGCTGATGGGTCCGAATCTAACACTGAAGCTTTCTTT. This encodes CSADGSESNTEAFF.

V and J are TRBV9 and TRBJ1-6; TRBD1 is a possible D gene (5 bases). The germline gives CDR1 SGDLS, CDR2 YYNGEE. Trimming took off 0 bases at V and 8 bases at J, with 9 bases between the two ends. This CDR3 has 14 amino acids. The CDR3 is CASSVEAGDSPLHF. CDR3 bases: TGTGCCAGCAGCGTAGAGGCGGGGGATTCACCCCTCCACTTT.

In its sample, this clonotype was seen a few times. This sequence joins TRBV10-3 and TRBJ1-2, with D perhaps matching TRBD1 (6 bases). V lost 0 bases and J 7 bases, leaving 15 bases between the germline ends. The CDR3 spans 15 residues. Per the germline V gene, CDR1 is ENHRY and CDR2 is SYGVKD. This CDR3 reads CAISESLGGATGYTF. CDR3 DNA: TGTGCCATCAGTGAGTCCCTGGGGGGGGCTACTGGCTACACCTTC.

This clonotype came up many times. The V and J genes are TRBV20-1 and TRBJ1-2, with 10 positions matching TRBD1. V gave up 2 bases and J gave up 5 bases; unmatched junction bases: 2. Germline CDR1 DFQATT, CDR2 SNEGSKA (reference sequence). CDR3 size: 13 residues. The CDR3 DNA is TGCAGTGCTAGAAAGGGACAGGGGTATGGCTACACCTTC. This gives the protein CSARKGQGYGYTF.

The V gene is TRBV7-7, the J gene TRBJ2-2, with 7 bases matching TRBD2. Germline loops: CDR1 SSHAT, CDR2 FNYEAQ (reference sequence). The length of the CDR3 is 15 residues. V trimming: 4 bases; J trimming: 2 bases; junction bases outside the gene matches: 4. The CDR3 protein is CASSSTSLNTGELFF. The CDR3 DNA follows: TGTGCCAGCAGCTCGACTAGCCTCAACACCGGGGAGCTGTTTTTT.

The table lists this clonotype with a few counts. The CDR3 spells CASSLGGDSGNTIYF. As DNA, the CDR3 is TGTGCCAGCAGCTTAGGAGGTGACTCTGGAAACACCATATATTTT. The V call is TRBV5-5, the J call TRBJ1-3; D not resolved. Trimming removed 2 bases from V and 0 bases from J, with 9 bases in between. Germline-derived CDR1 and CDR2 are SGHKS and YYEKEE (reference sequence). The CDR3 loop spans 15 amino acids.

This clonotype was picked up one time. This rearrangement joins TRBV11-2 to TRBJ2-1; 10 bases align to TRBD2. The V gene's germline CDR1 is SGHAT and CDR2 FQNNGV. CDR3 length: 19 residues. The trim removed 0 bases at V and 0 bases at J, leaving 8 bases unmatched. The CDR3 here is CASSLDPKLAGASYNEQFF. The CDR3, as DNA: TGTGCCAGCAGCTTAGATCCAAAGCTAGCGGGAGCCTCCTACAATGAGCAGTTCTTC. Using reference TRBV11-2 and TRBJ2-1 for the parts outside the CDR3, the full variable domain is EAGVAQSPRYKIIEKRQSVAFWCNPISGHATLYWYQQILGQGPKLLIQFQNNGVVDDSQLPKDRFSAERLKGVDSTLKIQPAKLEDSAVYLCASSLDPKLAGASYNEQFFGPGTRLTVL.

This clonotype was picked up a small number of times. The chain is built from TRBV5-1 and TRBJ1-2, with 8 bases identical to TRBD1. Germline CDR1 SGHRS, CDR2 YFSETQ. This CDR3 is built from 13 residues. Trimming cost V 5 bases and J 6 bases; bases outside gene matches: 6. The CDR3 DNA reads TGCGCCAGCAGGCGTGACAGGGGAGATGGCTACACCTTC. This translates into CASRRDRGDGYTF.

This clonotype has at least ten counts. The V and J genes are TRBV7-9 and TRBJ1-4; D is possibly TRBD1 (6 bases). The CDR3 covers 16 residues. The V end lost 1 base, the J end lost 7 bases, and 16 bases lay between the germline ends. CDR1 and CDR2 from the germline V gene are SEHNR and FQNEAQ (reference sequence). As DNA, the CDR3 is TGTGCCAGCAGCTTAGGAGGGGGGACCGGGCGTGAAAAACTGTTTTTT. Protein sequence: CASSLGGGTGREKLFF.

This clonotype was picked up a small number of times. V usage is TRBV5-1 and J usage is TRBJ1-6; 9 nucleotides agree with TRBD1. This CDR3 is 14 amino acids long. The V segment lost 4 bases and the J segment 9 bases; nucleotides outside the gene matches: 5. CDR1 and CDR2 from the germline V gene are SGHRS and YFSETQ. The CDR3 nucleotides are TGCGCCAGCAGCACAGGGACAGGGATTTCACCCCTCCACTTT. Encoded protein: CASSTGTGISPLHF.

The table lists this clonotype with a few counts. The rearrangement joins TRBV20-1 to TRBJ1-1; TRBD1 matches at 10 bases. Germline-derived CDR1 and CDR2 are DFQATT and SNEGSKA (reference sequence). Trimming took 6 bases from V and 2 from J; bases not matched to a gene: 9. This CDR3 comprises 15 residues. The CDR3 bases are TGCAGTGCCCCGGGACAGGGGACCCTTAACACTGAAGCTTTCTTT. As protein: CSAPGQGTLNTEAFF.

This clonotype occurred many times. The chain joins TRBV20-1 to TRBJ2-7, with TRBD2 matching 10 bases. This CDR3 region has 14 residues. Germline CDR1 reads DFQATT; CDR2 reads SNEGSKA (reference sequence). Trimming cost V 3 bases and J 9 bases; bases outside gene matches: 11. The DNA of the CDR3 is TGCAGTGCTAGTACTAGCGGGGTTGCCCAGCTGCAGTACTTC. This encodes CSASTSGVAQLQYF.

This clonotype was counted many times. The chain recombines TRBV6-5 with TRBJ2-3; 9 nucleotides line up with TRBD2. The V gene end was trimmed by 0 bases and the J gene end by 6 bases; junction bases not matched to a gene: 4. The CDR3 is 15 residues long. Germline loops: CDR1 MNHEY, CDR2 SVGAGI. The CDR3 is CASSYSGTSSDTQYF. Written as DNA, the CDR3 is TGTGCCAGCAGTTACTCGGGGACTAGCAGCGATACGCAGTATTTT.